A single sample is the source of the 28 T cell receptor beta chains below, sequenced in a study of blood T cells in healthy people across ages. The authors ran a second PCR of roughly 6 to 12 cycles using a sample-barcoded 5' primer and a J-beta primer mix. Using its own MiXCR run on the 5' RACE reads, TCRdb lists one record per CDR3 protein. The sample gives about 780,000 distinct CDR3 sequences, about 47% of which show up once; approximately 18% is in the top ten. What was sequenced was blood. Receptors originate from a man aged 80 or over in good health.

This clonotype was observed at least ten times. CDR3 amino acids: CASSLAAGGVNEQFF. Written as DNA, the CDR3 is TGCGCCAGCAGCTTGGCAGCGGGGGGGGTCAATGAGCAGTTCTTC. V gene TRBV5-1 combines with J gene TRBJ2-1, with 10 bases fitting TRBD2. This CDR3 is built from 15 residues. Germline CDR1 and CDR2: SGHRS and YFSETQ. J gave up 6 bases and V 0 bases, and 3 bases lay outside the gene matches.

The chain joins TRBV10-3 to TRBJ2-7; unclear D gene. Germline V gene data show CDR1 as ENHRY and CDR2 as SYGVKD. V lost 0 bases to trimming and J lost 5 bases, with 2 bases between them. This CDR3 comprises 11 residues. CDR3 residues: CAISESNEQYF. The DNA of the CDR3 is TGTGCCATCAGTGAGTCTAACGAGCAGTACTTC.

The chain carries TRBV7-2 and TRBJ2-7; perhaps D is TRBD1 or TRBD2 (5 bases each). Germline assignment: CDR1 SGHTA and CDR2 FQGNSA. The CDR3 has 15 amino acids. V was shortened by 5 bases and J by 4 bases, with 18 bases between the two germline ends. This chain's CDR3 is CASSPGSTEGYEQYF. The CDR3 DNA is TGTGCCAGCAGCCCTGGGAGCACAGAGGGGTACGAGCAGTACTTC. The full variable domain, its missing parts supplied by reference TRBV7-2 and TRBJ2-7, is GAGVSQSPSNKVTEKGKDVELRCDPISGHTALYWYRQSLGQGLEFLIYFQGNSAPDKSGLPSDRFSAERTGGSVSTLTIQRTQQEDSAVYLCASSPGSTEGYEQYFGPGTRLTVT.

At least ten counts were recorded for this clonotype. At one of its ends the junction is not consistent with the germline gene, which may arise from a read error. The rearrangement joins TRBV7-9 to TRBJ2-2; 10 bases are a match to TRBD2. This CDR3 has 19 amino acids. Per germline, CDR1 SEHNR and CDR2 FQNEAQ (reference sequence). DNA of the CDR3: TGTGCCAGCAGCTTAGGGCTAGCGGGAGCAAATCTTAGCACCCGGGAGCTGTTTTTT. Translated: CASSLGLAGANLSTRELFF. The complete variable domain, with remaining parts taken from reference TRBV7-9 and TRBJ2-2, reads DTGVSQNPRHKITKRGQNVTFRCDPISEHNRLYWYRQTLGQGPEFLTYFQNEAQLEKSRLLSDRFSAERPKGSFSTLEIQRTEQGDSAMYLCASSLGLAGANLSTRELFFGEGSRLTVL.

The gene calls are TRBV24-1 and TRBJ2-5; 9 bases match TRBD1. Unmatched junction bases numbered 5, after V lost 3 bases and J lost 4 bases. Germline assignment: CDR1 KGHDR and CDR2 SFDVKD. The CDR3 has 15 amino acids. The CDR3 coding sequence is TGTGCCACCAGTGATAGGGGACAGGGTAGAGAGACCCAGTACTTC. Translation: CATSDRGQGRETQYF.

The chain links TRBV6-2 or TRBV6-3 to TRBJ1-5, with 9 bases aligning to TRBD1. This CDR3 has 16 residues. V was clipped by 2 bases and J by 4 bases; unmatched bases: 6. CDR1 and CDR2 from the germline V gene are MNHEY and SVGEGT. CDR3 DNA: TGTGCCAGCAGTTACGCCGGACAGGGGAGGAATCAGCCCCAGCATTTT. It specifies CASSYAGQGRNQPQHF.

The rearrangement uses TRBV12-3 or TRBV12-4 and TRBJ2-2; D uncertain. V lost 5 bases, J lost 5 bases, and 21 bases lay in between. The length of the CDR3 is 17 residues. DNA of the CDR3: TGTGCCAGCAGTCCCGGCTCTGTGGGAATTGGGACCGGGGAGCTGTTTTTT. As protein: CASSPGSVGIGTGELFF.

The chain carries TRBV7-2 and TRBJ2-3; D remains unclear. The length of the CDR3 is 14 residues. Between the trimmed V and J ends, which lost 6 bases and 2 bases, there was a span of 12 bases. Germline V gives CDR1 SGHTA, CDR2 FQGNSA. This CDR3 reads CASSRERDTDTQYF. The DNA of the CDR3 is TGTGCCAGCAGTCGTGAGCGAGACACAGATACGCAGTATTTT.

This clonotype was recorded a few times. The V call is TRBV4-3, the J call TRBJ2-3; D is unclear. V was clipped by 2 bases and J by 2 bases, with 14 bases between them. The CDR3 has 16 residues. The germline V gene encodes CDR1 LGHNA and CDR2 YSLEER. The DNA for the CDR3 is TGCGCCAGCAGCCAAAATCGAGACTTTAACACAGATACGCAGTATTTT. Protein sequence: CASSQNRDFNTDTQYF.

The gene calls are TRBV29-1 and TRBJ2-2, with D uncertain. Per germline, CDR1 SQVTM and CDR2 ANQGSEA. V was shortened by 4 bases and J by 5 bases, with 14 bases between the two germline ends. This CDR3 is built from 14 residues. The CDR3 region has the DNA TGCAGCGTTGCAGTGGGCCAGAGTACCGGGGAGCTGTTTTTT. Translation: CSVAVGQSTGELFF.

The rearrangement uses TRBV28 and TRBJ1-5; perhaps TRBD1 as D (6 bases). V was shortened by 6 bases and J by 2 bases, with 14 bases between the two germline ends. The V gene's germline CDR1 is MDHEN and CDR2 SYDVKM. CDR3 length: 15 residues. This CDR3 is CASRGEGGGNQPQHF. CDR3 nucleotides: TGTGCCAGCAGGGGTGAGGGGGGCGGCAATCAGCCCCAGCATTTT.

CDR3 nucleotides: TGCGCCAGCAGTTCTGACCTCGGGGAGACCCAGTACTTC. Translation: CASSSDLGETQYF. The chain carries TRBV10-1 and TRBJ2-5; D is uncertain. Trimming stripped 5 bases from V and 5 bases from J, with 12 bases between. The CDR3 is made up of 13 amino acids. Per the germline V gene, CDR1 is WNHNN and CDR2 is SYGVQD (reference sequence).

The chain combines TRBV7-2 with TRBJ2-7; weak D call: TRBD2 (5 bases). Germline loops: CDR1 SGHTA, CDR2 FQGNSA. The CDR3 is made up of 16 amino acids. Trimming pared 2 bases from V and 7 bases from J, leaving 21 bases between. The chain's CDR3 is CASSLTPGSRRNEQYF. CDR3 in DNA: TGTGCCAGCAGCTTAACTCCGGGGAGTCGTCGGAATGAGCAGTACTTC.

To note about this clonotype: Since no conserved phenylalanine or tryptophan closes the CDR3, a read error is the likely cause. The rearrangement uses TRBV9 and TRBJ1-2; D is uncertain. This CDR3 is built from 12 residues. The germline V and J ends were trimmed by 1 base and 4 bases, with 5 bases remaining between them. CDR1 SGDLS and CDR2 YYNGEE come from the germline V gene. The CDR3 is CASSVRGYGYTL. As DNA, the CDR3 is TGTGCCAGCAGCGTAAGAGGCTATGGCTACACCTTA.

V is TRBV5-1 and J is TRBJ2-3, with 9 bases that match TRBD2. Germline V gene sequence: CDR1 SGHRS, CDR2 YFSETQ. After removal of 4 bases from V and 3 bases from J, the junction contained 9 bases not matched to a gene. The CDR3 loop spans 16 amino acids. The CDR3 DNA follows: TGCGCCAGCAGCAGGCCTAGCGGGGATGGGACAGATACGCAGTATTTT. Its translation is CASSRPSGDGTDTQYF.

The chain links TRBV6-6 to TRBJ2-3; 7 bases are a match to TRBD1. The CDR3 is made up of 13 amino acids. Germline trimming cut 10 bases from V and 1 base from J; bases unmatched to any gene: 5. Germline V gene sequence: CDR1 MNHNY, CDR2 SVGAGI (reference sequence). The CDR3 loop reads CATRDSGTDTQYF. The CDR3 DNA is TGTGCCACTCGGGACAGTGGCACAGATACGCAGTATTTT.

This sequence joins TRBV20-1 and TRBJ2-3; TRBD2 matches 7 bases. Per germline, CDR1 DFQATT and CDR2 SNEGSKA (reference sequence). Germline trimming cut 6 bases from V and 0 bases from J; bases unmatched to any gene: 9. CDR3 length: 15 amino acids. The CDR3 DNA reads TGCAGTGCGCAACCAAGCGGGGTTAGCACAGATACGCAGTATTTT. It translates to CSAQPSGVSTDTQYF.

On this clonotype: This may come from a read error, since a much larger clone is one base off. The V call is TRBV20-1, the J call TRBJ2-7, with 7 nucleotides matching TRBD1. V dropped 5 bases and J dropped 6; count of bases not matched to a gene: 10. Germline V CDR1 and CDR2: DFQATT, SNEGSKA (reference sequence). The CDR3 loop spans 13 amino acids. The CDR3, as DNA: TGCAGTGCTGGGCTGCAGGGGGTGCTCGAGCAGTACTTC. Translated: CSAGLQGVLEQYF.

Only a few counts were recorded for this clonotype. The CDR3 region is CSVDEKDRTFAEAFF. The DNA of the CDR3 is TGCAGCGTTGATGAAAAGGACAGAACATTCGCTGAAGCTTTCTTT. This chain links TRBV29-1 with TRBJ1-1; weak D call: TRBD1 (6 bases). The V end was cut by 3 bases, the J end by 6 bases, with 20 bases between. CDR3 length equals 15 residues. The V gene's germline CDR1 is SQVTM and CDR2 ANQGSEA.

The J gene is TRBJ2-7, the V gene TRBV4-1; TRBD2 is a possible D gene (6 bases). Per germline, CDR1 MGHRA and CDR2 YSYEKL. CDR3 length: 13 residues. Trimming pared 0 bases from V and 7 bases from J, leaving 10 bases between. The CDR3 region has the DNA TGCGCCAGCAGCCAAGATTTCGCGGGAGAGCAGTACTTC. It specifies CASSQDFAGEQYF.

CDR3 protein: CASSLAGPTGYGYTF. The CDR3 nucleotides read TGCGCCAGCAGCTTGGCCGGACCAACGGGCTATGGCTACACCTTC. The chain uses TRBV5-1 and TRBJ1-2; D is undetermined. CDR1 SGHRS and CDR2 YFSETQ come from the germline V gene. The CDR3 covers 15 residues. The V and J ends lost 0 bases and 4 bases respectively, with 13 bases between them.

A word on this clonotype: The junction departs from the called germline gene at one end, perhaps through a read error. CDR3 loop: CASSLPFGQGKETPYF. DNA of the CDR3: TGTGCCAGCAGCCTCCCCTTTGGACAGGGAAAGGAGACCCCGTACTTC. This chain uses TRBV3-1 with TRBJ2-5, with TRBD1 matching over 8 bases. Germline lookup yields CDR1 LGHDT and CDR2 YNNKEL (reference sequence). The CDR3 is 16 residues long.

The chain is built from TRBV20-1 and TRBJ1-2; no clear D. Germline V gene sequence: CDR1 DFQATT, CDR2 SNEGSKA (reference sequence). V was trimmed by 3 bases and J by 1 base, leaving 12 bases between them. There are 14 residues in the CDR3. Written as DNA, the CDR3 is TGCAGTGCTAGTGAGGGCGGCTTTAACTATGGCTACACCTTC. It is translated as CSASEGGFNYGYTF.

The rearrangement joins TRBV5-1 to TRBJ2-7, with TRBD2 identical over 13 bases. CDR1 and CDR2 from the germline V gene are SGHRS and YFSETQ. The CDR3 has 14 residues. Losses at the gene ends were 4 bases for V and 6 bases for J; bases not matched to a gene: 4. CDR3 loop: CASSPRTSGGEQYF. CDR3 sequence (DNA): TGCGCCAGCAGCCCTAGGACTAGCGGGGGCGAGCAGTACTTC. The whole variable domain, filled in from reference TRBV5-1 and TRBJ2-7, reads KAGVTQTPRYLIKTRGQQVTLSCSPISGHRSVSWYQQTPGQGLQFLFEYFSETQRNKGNFPGRFSGRQFSNSRSEMNVSTLELGDSALYLCASSPRTSGGEQYFGPGTRLTVT.

The chain combines TRBV5-1 with TRBJ2-7; D possibly corresponds to TRBD2 (6 bases). The germline CDR1 and CDR2 sequences are SGHRS and YFSETQ. The ends were cut back, 5 bases at V and 1 base at J, with 16 bases in the middle. This CDR3 contains 15 residues. The CDR3 spells CASSSLLANSYEQYF. The CDR3 DNA reads TGCGCCAGCAGTTCCCTGCTAGCGAATTCCTACGAGCAGTACTTC.

The J gene is TRBJ2-7, the V gene TRBV4-2; possible D gene TRBD2, 6 bases. Germline loops: CDR1 LGHNA, CDR2 YNFKEQ. The CDR3 totals 17 residues. Trimming removed 2 bases at V and 0 bases at J, with 17 bases between. As DNA, the CDR3 is TGTGCCAGCAGCCAATCGGATCGCGGGAAAAGCTCCTACGAGCAGTACTTC. It is translated as CASSQSDRGKSSYEQYF.

This clonotype has a handful of counts. This chain joins TRBV7-2 and TRBJ2-2, with 10 bases identical to TRBD2. V lost 8 bases, J lost 8 bases, and 11 bases stayed unmatched. This CDR3 is 15 amino acids long. Germline CDR1 is SGHTA and CDR2 is FQGNSA. The CDR3 sequence is CASQGASGSLGELFF. CDR3 in DNA: TGTGCCAGCCAGGGGGCTAGCGGGAGCCTTGGGGAGCTGTTTTTT.

The chain couples TRBV6-2 or TRBV6-3 to TRBJ2-4; D remains unclear. Germline V CDR1 and CDR2: MNHEY, SVGEGT. V was shortened by 2 bases and J by 1 base, with 9 bases between the two germline ends. This CDR3 has 15 residues. The CDR3 coding sequence is TGTGCCAGCAGTTACAAAGGTCCGGCCAAAAACATTCAGTACTTC. Protein product: CASSYKGPAKNIQYF.